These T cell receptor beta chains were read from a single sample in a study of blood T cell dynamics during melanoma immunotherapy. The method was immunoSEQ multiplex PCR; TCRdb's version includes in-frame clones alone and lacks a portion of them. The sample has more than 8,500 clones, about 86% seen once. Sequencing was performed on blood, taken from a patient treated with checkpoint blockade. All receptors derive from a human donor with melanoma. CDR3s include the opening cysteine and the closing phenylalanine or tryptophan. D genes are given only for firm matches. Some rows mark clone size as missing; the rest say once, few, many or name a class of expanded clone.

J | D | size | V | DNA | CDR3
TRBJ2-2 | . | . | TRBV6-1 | TGTGCCAGCAGTGATATGGGCAGTAGACGCACCGGGGAGCTGTTTTTT | CASSDMGSRRTGELFF
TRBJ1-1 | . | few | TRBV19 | TGTGCCAGTAGTATAGTTGGGGTGGAAACTGAAGCTTTCTTT | CASSIVGVETEAFF
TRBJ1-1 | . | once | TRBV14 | TGTGCCAGCAGCCAAAGGGCCGGAGGGGGCACTGAAGCTTTCTTT | CASSQRAGGGTEAFF
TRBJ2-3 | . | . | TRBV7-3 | TGTGCCAGCAGCTCAGACTACCGGGGTACGCAGTATTTT | CASSSDYRGTQYF
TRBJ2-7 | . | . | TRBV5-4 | TGTGCCAGCAGCTTAATAGGGTACGAGCAGTACTTC | CASSLIGYEQYF
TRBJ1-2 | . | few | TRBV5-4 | TGTGCCAGCAGTCCGGGACCCCTCGCCAATAACTATGGCTACACCTTC | CASSPGPLANNYGYTF
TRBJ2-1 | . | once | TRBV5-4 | TGTGCCAGCAGCCGCCCCGGGGAAAATGAGCAGTTCTTC | CASSRPGENEQFF
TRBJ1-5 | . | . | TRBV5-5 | TGTGCCAGCAGCTCTTGGATAGACGCACTATCTCAGCCCCAGCATTTT | CASSSWIDALSQPQHF
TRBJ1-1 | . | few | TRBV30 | TGTGCCTGGAGTGAGAAAAATAAGAACACTGAAGCTTTCTTT | CAWSEKNKNTEAFF
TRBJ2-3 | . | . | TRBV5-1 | TGCGCCAGCAGCTTGGGGACTAGCACAGATACGCAGTATTTT | CASSLGTSTDTQYF
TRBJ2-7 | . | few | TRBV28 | TGTGCCAGCAGTTTCCCAGGGGCCCCCGAGGATTGGGACTACGAGCAGTACTTC | CASSFPGAPEDWDYEQYF
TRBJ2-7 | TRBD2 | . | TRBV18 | TGTGCCAGCTCGCGACTAGCGGGGGGCACCCCCTCCTACGAGCAGTACTTC | CASSRLAGGTPSYEQYF
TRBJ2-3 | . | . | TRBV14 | TGTGCCAGCAGCTCGGACTGGAAAGATACGCAGTATTTT | CASSSDWKDTQYF
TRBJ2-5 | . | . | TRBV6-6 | TGTGCCAGCAGTTACGACTCGGGCCGGGAGACCCAGTACTTC | CASSYDSGRETQYF
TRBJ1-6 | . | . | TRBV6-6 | TGTGCCAGCGGGGAGGGCAGGAATTCACCCCTCCACTTT | CASGEGRNSPLHF
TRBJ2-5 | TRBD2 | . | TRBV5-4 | TGTGCCAGCAGCTCCGGCGGGGGGGCCTGGGAGACCCAGTACTTC | CASSSGGGAWETQYF
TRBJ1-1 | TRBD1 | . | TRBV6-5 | TGTGCCAGCAGTTTCGGGGGACAGGATCCTTTCTTT | CASSFGGQDPFF
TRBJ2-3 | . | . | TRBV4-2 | TGTGCCAGCAGCGAAACGTATATCGGGACAGATACGCAGTATTTT | CASSETYIGTDTQYF
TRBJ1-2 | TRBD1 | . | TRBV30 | TGTGCCTGCCAAGCTCCCGGGACAGTCCATGGCTACACCTTC | CACQAPGTVHGYTF
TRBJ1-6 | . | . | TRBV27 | TGTGCCAGCAGTTTATCGGTAGTGGGCCTTGGGCATAATTCACCCCTCCACTTT | CASSLSVVGLGHNSPLHF
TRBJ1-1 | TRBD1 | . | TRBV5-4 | TGTGCCAGCAGCCGGGGGGGACAGGGGGCGAGTGAAGCTTTCTTT | CASSRGGQGASEAFF
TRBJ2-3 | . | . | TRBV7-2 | TGTGCCAGCAGCTTGATCGGCACAGATACGCAGTATTTT | CASSLIGTDTQYF
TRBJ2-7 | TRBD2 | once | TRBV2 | TGTGCCAGCAAGGGGGGGACTAGCGGCTCCTACGAGCAGTACTTC | CASKGGTSGSYEQYF
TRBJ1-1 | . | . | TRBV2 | TGTGCCAGCAGTGTGCAAACAGTGAACACTGAAGCTTTCTTT | CASSVQTVNTEAFF
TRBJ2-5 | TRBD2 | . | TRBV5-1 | TGCGCCAGCAGCCCGGGGACTAGCGGGGGGAGAGAGACCCAGTACTTC | CASSPGTSGGRETQYF
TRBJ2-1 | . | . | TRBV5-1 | TGCGCCAGCAGCTTGGACGGGGGAGATGAGCAGTTCTTC | CASSLDGGDEQFF
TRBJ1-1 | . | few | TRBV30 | TGTGCCTGGAGTGTATCATACGAAGCTTTCTTT | CAWSVSYEAFF
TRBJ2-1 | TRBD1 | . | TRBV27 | TGTGCCAGCAGCCCCCACTCTGACAGGGACAATGAGCAGTTCTTC | CASSPHSDRDNEQFF
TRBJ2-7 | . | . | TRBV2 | TGTGCCAGCACCGAGGGTGTCTACGAGCAGTACTTC | CASTEGVYEQYF
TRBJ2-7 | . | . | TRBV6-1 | TGTGCCAGCAGTGAAGGGGCTAGGACCTACGAGCAGTACTTC | CASSEGARTYEQYF
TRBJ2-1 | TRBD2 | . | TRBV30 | TGTGCCTGGAGGGGCGGGGGAGATGAGCAGTTCTTC | CAWRGGGDEQFF
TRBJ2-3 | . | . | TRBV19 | TGTGCCAGTAGCTTTACGACTTCAGATACGCAGTATTTT | CASSFTTSDTQYF
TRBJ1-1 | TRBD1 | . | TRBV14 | TGTGCCAGCAGCCAAGGACAGGGGACTGAAGCTTTCTTT | CASSQGQGTEAFF
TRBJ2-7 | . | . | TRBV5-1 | TGCGCCAGCAGCTTTATGGCACAGGCATCCTACGAGCAGTACTTC | CASSFMAQASYEQYF
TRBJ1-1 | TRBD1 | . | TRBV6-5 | TGTGCCAGCAGTTACGGGACAGCGAACACTGAAGCTTTCTTT | CASSYGTANTEAFF
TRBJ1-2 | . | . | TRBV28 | TGTGCCAGCAGTAAACCCGGACAGATCTATGGCTACACCTTC | CASSKPGQIYGYTF
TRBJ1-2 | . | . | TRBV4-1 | TGCGCCAGCAGCCAAGGGGGAGCCAAAACTTCGGTGGGCTACACCTTC | CASSQGGAKTSVGYTF
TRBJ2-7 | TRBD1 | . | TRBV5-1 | TGCGCCAGCAGCTTGGGTACCGGGACAGCCTACGAGCAGTACTTC | CASSLGTGTAYEQYF
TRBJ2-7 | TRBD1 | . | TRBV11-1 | TGTGCCAGCAGCATCCGAGGACAGGGGGCCTACGAGCAGTACTTC | CASSIRGQGAYEQYF
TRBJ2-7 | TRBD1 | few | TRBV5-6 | TGTGCCAGCAGCATCCGAGGACAGGGGGCCTACGAGCAGTACTTC | CASSIRGQGAYEQYF
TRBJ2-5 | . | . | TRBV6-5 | TGTGCCAGCATCGCAACAAGGGGGACCCAGTACTTC | CASIATRGTQYF
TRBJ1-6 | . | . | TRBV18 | TGTGCCAGCTCACCAGGGCAGGGAGATTCACCCCTCCACTTT | CASSPGQGDSPLHF
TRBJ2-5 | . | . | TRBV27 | TGTGCCAGCAGTTTATTTTCGGGCCGCCAAGAGACCCAGTACTTC | CASSLFSGRQETQYF
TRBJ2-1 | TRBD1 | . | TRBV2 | TGTGCCAGCAGTGCCCGGGACAGGGGGAGTGATGAGCAGTTCTTC | CASSARDRGSDEQFF
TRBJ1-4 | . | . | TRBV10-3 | TGTGCCATCAAGGCTGCAACTAATGAAAAACTGTTTTTT | CAIKAATNEKLFF
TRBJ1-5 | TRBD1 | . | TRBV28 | TGTGCCAGCAGCCGACAGGGGTCCGCTCAGCCCCAGCATTTT | CASSRQGSAQPQHF
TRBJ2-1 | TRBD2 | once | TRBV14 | TGTGCCAGCAGCCTAGCGGGGGGCAACAATGAGCAGTTCTTC | CASSLAGGNNEQFF
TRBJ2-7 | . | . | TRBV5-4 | TGTGCCAGCAGCCAGGGACAAGCCTACGAGCAGTACTTC | CASSQGQAYEQYF